This T cell receptor beta chain was documented in a study of blood T cell repertoires in COVID-19. Across the whole study: Researchers got acute and convalescent COVID-19 samples from the United States, Italy and Spain.

Trimming took 2 bases from V and 11 from J; bases not matched to a gene: 8. The CDR3 consists of 13 residues. In germline, CDR1 is ENHRY, CDR2 SYGVKD. Under the authors' procedure: Reference gene primer amplification in the assay estimated nucleated cell counts. Using immunoSEQ multiplex PCR, the repertoire was profiled, and TCRdb retains in-frame clones only, with some absent. The V and J calls and clone size are taken from that table; D and trimming were inferred from the DNA. The sample has around 390,000 clones, just under 90% seen once. Membership in each cohort depended on participant-reported clinical history. Cohort 3 donors were reported recovered after two negative PCRs, clearance, or symptom resolution.

The genes are TRBV10-3 and TRBJ1-1; 7 bases align to TRBD1. Sample: PBMCs or T cells enriched from blood (not recorded which). The receptor's source is a woman aged 50 to 60 who had recovered from COVID-19. CDR3 protein: CAISEIPGQQAFF. The CDR3, as DNA: TGTGCCATCAGTGAGATTCCGGGACAGCAGGCTTTCTTT.